These 15 T cell receptor beta chains originate from one sample sequenced in a study of blood T cell repertoires in COVID-19. TCRdb keeps only in-frame clones here, not all; method: immunoSEQ multiplex PCR. The sample includes just under 350,000 clones, about nine tenths seen only once; the top ten take 6% to 7%. Sequences were obtained from peripheral blood. The receptors were sampled from a woman aged 45-65 years with COVID-19, enrolled during active disease.

The rearrangement uses TRBV18 and TRBJ2-5, with 9 bases identical to TRBD1. The junction had 10 bases not matched to a gene; V was cut back by 6 bases and J by 2 bases. Germline CDR1 is KGHSH and CDR2 is LQKENI. This CDR3 has 16 residues. Written as DNA, the CDR3 is TGTGCCAGCTCCCAGGGACAGGGAAGTCTACAAGAGACCCAGTACTTC. This codes for CASSQGQGSLQETQYF.

This rearrangement joins TRBV7-2 to TRBJ1-6; the D is unclear. The germline V and J ends were trimmed by 3 bases and 8 bases, with 11 bases remaining between them. The CDR3 is 14 residues long. Germline values: CDR1 SGHTA, CDR2 FQGNSA. The CDR3 DNA is TGTGCCAGCAGCTTTAGTAGTAGAGATTCACCCCTCCACTTT. Translating it yields CASSFSSRDSPLHF.

The V gene is TRBV7-6, the J gene TRBJ2-7; 7 bases align to TRBD1. Germline V lookup: CDR1 SGHVS, CDR2 FNYEAQ. J was trimmed by 3 bases and V by 0 bases; bases with no gene match: 5. This CDR3 has 15 amino acids. CDR3 nucleotide sequence: TGTGCCAGCAGCTTAGCGTCGGACAGGAACTACGAGCAGTACTTC. It translates to CASSLASDRNYEQYF.

The rearrangement uses TRBV5-4 and TRBJ2-7; 9 bases line up with TRBD1. The CDR3 is 14 residues long. V was clipped by 2 bases and J by 2 bases; unmatched bases: 2. CDR1 is SGHNT and CDR2 is YYREEE in the germline V gene (reference sequence). CDR3 protein: CASSLRQGAYEQYF. In DNA form, the CDR3 reads TGTGCCAGCAGCTTACGACAGGGGGCCTACGAGCAGTACTTC.

This clone was seen once. The chain joins TRBV6-2 or TRBV6-3 to TRBJ2-1; 9 nucleotides line up with TRBD2. Trimming cost V 2 bases and J 7 bases; bases outside gene matches: 9. Per germline, CDR1 MNHEY and CDR2 SVGEGT. The CDR3 has 16 amino acids. The CDR3 DNA sequence: TGTGCCAGCAGTTACGGGGGCGGGAGGGCCGGAAATGAGCAGTTCTTC. It encodes CASSYGGGRAGNEQFF.

This rearrangement joins TRBV3-1 (or the pseudogene TRBV3-2) to TRBJ2-3, with D unclear. This CDR3 is 14 amino acids long. Germline V lookup: CDR1 LGHDT, CDR2 YNNKEL (reference sequence). Trimming took 4 bases from V and 2 from J, leaving 10 bases between them. The CDR3 reads CASSRDFSTDTQYF. Here the CDR3 DNA reads TGTGCCAGCAGCCGAGACTTTTCCACAGATACGCAGTATTTT.

CDR3: CASSLVAGGRNSPLHF. The DNA of the CDR3 is TGTGCCAGCAGCTTAGTGGCAGGGGGCCGGAATTCACCCCTCCACTTT. The chain has TRBV7-2 and TRBJ1-6; 8 bases fit TRBD1. The V segment lost 1 base and the J segment 7 bases; nucleotides outside the gene matches: 6. The CDR3 spans 16 residues. CDR1 is SGHTA and CDR2 is FQGNSA in the germline V gene.

This sequence joins TRBV19 and TRBJ2-7, with TRBD1 matching over 11 bases. The V gene's germline CDR1 is LNHDA and CDR2 SQIVND (reference sequence). The CDR3 is made up of 14 amino acids. V shed 5 bases, J shed 3 bases, and the junction held 3 bases outside the gene matches. In DNA, the CDR3 is TGTGCCAGTAGTTTCGGGACAGGGGGCTACGAGCAGTACTTC. Translating gives CASSFGTGGYEQYF.

The V and J genes are TRBV30 and TRBJ1-5, with 8 bases fitting TRBD1. The CDR3 has 13 residues. The ends lost 5 bases at V and 5 bases at J; junction bases unmatched: 5. CDR1 and CDR2 from the germline V gene are GTSNPN and SVGIG (reference sequence). CDR3 residues: CAWEQGGDQPQHF. For the CDR3, the DNA is TGTGCCTGGGAACAGGGGGGGGATCAGCCCCAGCATTTT.

The chain recombines TRBV10-1 with TRBJ2-5, with TRBD1 identical over 10 bases. CDR1 is WNHNN, CDR2 SYGVQD, per germline (reference sequence). This CDR3 has 15 residues. The trim removed 3 bases at V and 4 bases at J, leaving 5 bases unmatched. This CDR3 reads CASSEAGTGAETQYF. The CDR3 region has the DNA TGCGCCAGCAGTGAAGCCGGGACAGGGGCAGAGACCCAGTACTTC.

The genes are TRBV12-3 or TRBV12-4 and TRBJ1-1; 7 nucleotides agree with TRBD1. CDR3 size: 12 residues. Trimming took 6 bases from V and 8 from J; bases not matched to a gene: 6. The CDR3 nucleotides read TGTGCCAGCAGGTTACAGGGGCGAGAAGCTTTCTTT. Translating it yields CASRLQGREAFF.

This clone appeared a single time. V gene TRBV5-1 combines with J gene TRBJ2-2; a possible D gene is TRBD2 (6 bases). This CDR3 has 16 amino acids. CDR1 and CDR2 (germline): SGHRS, YFSETQ. Trimming cost V 4 bases and J 13 bases, with 26 bases left between them. The DNA of the CDR3 is TGCGCCAGCAGCCCGGGGGACTTGACAAGAACCGGTGGGCTGTTTTTT. Protein: CASSPGDLTRTGGLFF.

J is TRBJ2-7 and V is TRBV7-9; TRBD2 agrees at 7 bases. CDR3 size: 15 residues. CDR1 and CDR2 from the germline V gene are SEHNR and FQNEAQ (reference sequence). After removal of 2 bases from V and 6 bases from J, the junction contained 10 bases not matched to a gene. The CDR3 coding sequence is TGTGCCAGCAGCTTAATGGCTAGCGGTTCGGCCGAGCAGTACTTC. Amino acids: CASSLMASGSAEQYF.

The chain joins TRBV9 to TRBJ2-1; 8 bases are a match to TRBD2. With V trimmed by 3 bases and J by 5 bases, 4 bases remained unmatched. The CDR3 has 14 amino acids. Germline CDR1 and CDR2: SGDLS and YYNGEE. In DNA, the CDR3 is TGTGCCAGCAGCGGGCAACTAGCGGACAATGAGCAGTTCTTC. Amino acids: CASSGQLADNEQFF.

There are a few counts of this clone. The V call is TRBV7-9, the J call TRBJ1-1, with 7 bases lining up with TRBD1. Germline V gene data show CDR1 as SEHNR and CDR2 as FQNEAQ (reference sequence). This CDR3 contains 13 residues. V gave up 2 bases and J gave up 11 bases; unmatched junction bases: 8. CDR3 region: CASSLSQGDRAFF. The CDR3 nucleotides are TGTGCCAGCAGCTTATCCCAGGGGGACCGGGCTTTCTTT.